The present T cell receptor beta chain was sequenced within a study of human T cells and chemical hapten exposure. Study-wide context: Patients were mainly female, each with alopecia areata, totalis or universalis.

This clonotype occurred many times. In TCRdb, the RACE reads were re-called with MiXCR into one record per CDR3 protein. This repertoire shows approximately 82,000 distinct CDR3 sequences, approximately 6.6% found once; its top ten account for about 1.5%. The time point was: patch test 2, 6 weeks after DPC sensitization. The treatment here: therapeutic diphenylcyclopropenone sensitization with weekly scalp DPC. This receptor was identified in a woman aged 25 to 39 with alopecia areata. Some clones in this sample may be carry-over from other donors' samples. The sequences come from whole blood, collected in connection with sensitization to the hapten diphenylcyclopropenone (DPC).

The CDR3 DNA reads TGCAGCGTTCTATCCGGGACTAGCGGGGGGGCAACAGATACGCAGTATTTT. Translated: CSVLSGTSGGATDTQYF. This chain uses TRBV29-1 with TRBJ2-3, with 16 bases fitting TRBD2. The CDR3 contains 17 residues. The V segment lost 5 bases and the J segment 3 bases; nucleotides outside the gene matches: 8. Germline assignment: CDR1 SQVTM and CDR2 ANQGSEA.